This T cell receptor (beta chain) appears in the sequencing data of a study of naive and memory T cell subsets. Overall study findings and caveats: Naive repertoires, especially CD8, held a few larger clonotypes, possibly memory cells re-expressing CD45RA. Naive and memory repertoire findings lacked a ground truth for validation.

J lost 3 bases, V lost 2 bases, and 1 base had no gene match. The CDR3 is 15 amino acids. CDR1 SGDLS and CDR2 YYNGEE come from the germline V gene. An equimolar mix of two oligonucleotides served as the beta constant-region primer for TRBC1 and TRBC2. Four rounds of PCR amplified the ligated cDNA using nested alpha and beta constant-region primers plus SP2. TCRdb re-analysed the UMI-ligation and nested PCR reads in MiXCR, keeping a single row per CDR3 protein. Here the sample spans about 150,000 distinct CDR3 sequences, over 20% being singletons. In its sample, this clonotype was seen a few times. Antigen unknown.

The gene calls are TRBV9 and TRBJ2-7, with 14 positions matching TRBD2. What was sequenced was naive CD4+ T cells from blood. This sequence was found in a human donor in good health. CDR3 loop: CASSVGTSGSYEQYF. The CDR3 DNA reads TGTGCCAGCAGCGTGGGGACTAGCGGGAGCTACGAGCAGTACTTC.